The 26 T cell receptor beta chains in this list originate from one sample, sequenced in a study of blood T cell repertoires in COVID-19. Libraries were prepared by immunoSEQ multiplex PCR; TCRdb keeps only in-frame clonotypes and omits some of them. The sample lists 43,000 or so clones, 82% occurring once. Sequenced: peripheral blood. The receptors derive from a woman aged 55-69 years with acute or convalescent COVID-19.

The rearrangement joins TRBV7-3 to TRBJ1-1; TRBD1 agrees at 9 bases. Germline V lookup: CDR1 SGHTA, CDR2 FQGTGA. The CDR3 covers 14 residues. V gave up 4 bases and J gave up 4 bases; unmatched junction bases: 4. CDR3: CASSSGQGSTEAFF. The CDR3 coding sequence is TGTGCCAGCAGCTCGGGACAGGGAAGCACTGAAGCTTTCTTT.

The V gene is TRBV5-1, the J gene TRBJ2-3, with 8 bases fitting TRBD2. Trimming removed 0 bases from V and 6 bases from J; junction bases left unmatched: 3. The CDR3 runs 14 residues. Germline CDR1 reads SGHRS; CDR2 reads YFSETQ. The CDR3 nucleotides are TGCGCCAGCAGCTTGGCGGCTAGCGGGGATACGCAGTATTTT. Protein product: CASSLAASGDTQYF. The full variable domain, rest sourced from reference TRBV5-1 and TRBJ2-3, is KAGVTQTPRYLIKTRGQQVTLSCSPISGHRSVSWYQQTPGQGLQFLFEYFSETQRNKGNFPGRFSGRQFSNSRSEMNVSTLELGDSALYLCASSLAASGDTQYFGPGTRLTVL.

This clone occurred a few times. The chain links TRBV2 to TRBJ2-1; D unclear. This CDR3 is built from 12 residues. Germline V gene data show CDR1 as SNHLY and CDR2 as FYNNEI. The V and J ends lost 8 bases and 9 bases respectively, with 14 bases between them. For the CDR3, the DNA is TGTGCCAGCCGTATCTTCTCCCCTGAGCAGTTCTTC. This gives the protein CASRIFSPEQFF. Using reference TRBV2 and TRBJ2-1 for the parts outside the CDR3, the full variable domain is EPEVTQTPSHQVTQMGQEVILRCVPISNHLYFYWYRQILGQKVEFLVSFYNNEISEKSEIFDDQFSVERPDGSNFTLKIRSTKLEDSAMYFCASRIFSPEQFFGPGTRLTVL.

The genes are TRBV27 and TRBJ1-2; 9 bases match TRBD1. Germline values: CDR1 MNHEY, CDR2 SMNVEV (reference sequence). There are 14 residues in the CDR3. Trimming cost V 2 bases and J 3 bases; bases outside gene matches: 1. The CDR3 DNA follows: TGTGCCAGCAGTTTAAGGGACAGGGACTATGGCTACACCTTC. This gives the protein CASSLRDRDYGYTF.

V usage is TRBV9 and J usage is TRBJ2-1; possible D gene TRBD2, 6 bases. Trimming cost V 3 bases and J 6 bases, with 19 bases left between them. In germline, CDR1 is SGDLS, CDR2 YYNGEE. The CDR3 sequence is 16 residues long. DNA for the CDR3: TGTGCCAGCAGCGCGCTACCCCTCGCGGGGCGCAATGAGCAGTTCTTC. Translated, it gives CASSALPLAGRNEQFF.

V is TRBV27 and J is TRBJ1-1, with a tentative D call TRBD1 (5 bases). V was trimmed by 3 bases and J by 4 bases, leaving 15 bases between them. Germline CDR1 MNHEY, CDR2 SMNVEV (reference sequence). This CDR3 is 15 amino acids long. Written as DNA, the CDR3 is TGTGCCAGCAGTTTCACCTCGGAAGGGGCCACTGAAGCTTTCTTT. Its protein product is CASSFTSEGATEAFF.

This chain connects TRBV7-2 to TRBJ2-5; TRBD2 matches 11 bases. This CDR3 has 16 residues. Looked up from germline, CDR1 is SGHTA and CDR2 is FQGNSA. The J segment lost 3 bases and the V segment lost 1 base, leaving 4 bases of the junction unmatched. The CDR3 sequence: CASSLDLAGGEETQYF. The CDR3 DNA reads TGTGCCAGCAGCTTAGATCTAGCGGGGGGAGAAGAGACCCAGTACTTC.

This chain joins TRBV19 and TRBJ2-2; a weak D match, TRBD2 (7 bases). Trimming shortened V by 9 bases and J by 6 bases, and 20 bases separated the two germline ends. The CDR3 covers 15 residues. Germline CDR1 LNHDA, CDR2 SQIVND (reference sequence). In DNA, the CDR3 is TGTGCCAGCCATCGGGAGGCGGGGGCGCCCGGGGAGCTGTTTTTT. Its translation: CASHREAGAPGELFF. The full variable domain, rest sourced from reference TRBV19 and TRBJ2-2, is DGGITQSPKYLFRKEGQNVTLSCEQNLNHDAMYWYRQDPGQGLRLIYYSQIVNDFQKGDIAEGYSVSREKKESFPLTVTSAQKNPTAFYLCASHREAGAPGELFFGEGSRLTVL.

The chain combines TRBV24-1 with TRBJ2-1; 13 nucleotides match TRBD2. Germline assignment: CDR1 KGHDR and CDR2 SFDVKD. Trimming at V came to 5 bases and at J to 0 bases, leaving 6 bases not matched to a gene. CDR3 length equals 18 residues. As DNA, the CDR3 is TGTGCCACCAGTGGAGTACTAGCGGGGGGGAGCTCCTACAATGAGCAGTTCTTC. This translates into CATSGVLAGGSSYNEQFF.

This clone was picked up a small number of times. This chain joins TRBV19 and TRBJ2-2; possible D gene TRBD2, 5 bases. The germline CDR1 and CDR2 sequences are LNHDA and SQIVND (reference sequence). The V end lost 1 base, the J end lost 1 base, and 10 bases lay between the germline ends. CDR3 length: 16 amino acids. The DNA for the CDR3 is TGTGCCAGTAGTATAGTAGGCGGACTGAACACCGGGGAGCTGTTTTTT. The encoded protein is CASSIVGGLNTGELFF. Supplemented by reference TRBV19 and TRBJ2-2, the full variable domain reads DGGITQSPKYLFRKEGQNVTLSCEQNLNHDAMYWYRQDPGQGLRLIYYSQIVNDFQKGDIAEGYSVSREKKESFPLTVTSAQKNPTAFYLCASSIVGGLNTGELFFGEGSRLTVL.

The rearrangement uses TRBV5-6 and TRBJ1-3; 7 bases align to TRBD1. Trimming took 2 bases from V and 3 from J; bases not matched to a gene: 5. The CDR3 runs 15 residues. Germline CDR1 SGHDT, CDR2 YYEEEE. The CDR3: CASSFAGTVGNTIYF. The CDR3 coding sequence is TGTGCCAGCAGCTTCGCGGGGACAGTTGGAAACACCATATATTTT.

The chain couples TRBV3-1 (or the pseudogene TRBV3-2) to TRBJ2-7; D is ambiguous. Germline assignment: CDR1 LGHDT and CDR2 YNNKEL (reference sequence). CDR3 length equals 14 residues. Trimming removed 0 bases at V and 3 bases at J, with 9 bases between. CDR3 coding DNA: TGTGCCAGCAGCCAAGAAGGCAGCGACTACGAGCAGTACTTC. Translating it yields CASSQEGSDYEQYF.

This clone was observed a few times. V usage is TRBV19 and J usage is TRBJ2-2; a possible D gene is TRBD2 (6 bases). V was clipped by 4 bases and J by 1 base, with 10 bases between them. Per germline, CDR1 LNHDA and CDR2 SQIVND (reference sequence). This CDR3 region has 15 residues. The DNA for the CDR3 is TGTGCCAGTAGTAGGTCGACTAGGAACACCGGGGAGCTGTTTTTT. This translates into CASSRSTRNTGELFF. Variable domain in full (rest from reference TRBV19 and TRBJ2-2): DGGITQSPKYLFRKEGQNVTLSCEQNLNHDAMYWYRQDPGQGLRLIYYSQIVNDFQKGDIAEGYSVSREKKESFPLTVTSAQKNPTAFYLCASSRSTRNTGELFFGEGSRLTVL.

The chain is built from TRBV13 and TRBJ1-1, with D possibly matching TRBD1 (5 bases). The germline CDR1 and CDR2 sequences are PRHDT and FYEKMQ (reference sequence). The CDR3 covers 17 residues. V lost 5 bases to trimming and J lost 0 bases, with 19 bases between them. Here the CDR3 reads CASSTDAGQAMNTEAFF. In DNA, the CDR3 is TGTGCCAGCAGCACCGACGCGGGGCAAGCTATGAACACTGAAGCTTTCTTT.

The sample holds one count of this clone. The chain combines TRBV6-2 or TRBV6-3 with TRBJ2-5; D gene ambiguous. This CDR3 has 12 amino acids. In germline, CDR1 is MNHEY, CDR2 SVGEGT. Trimming left V 6 bases short and J 5 bases short, with 10 bases between. CDR3 residues: CASSQMGETQYF. As DNA, the CDR3 is TGTGCCAGCAGCCAGATGGGCGAGACCCAGTACTTC.

The rearrangement uses TRBV7-9 and TRBJ2-7; TRBD1 might be the D (6 bases). The CDR3 loop spans 14 amino acids. CDR1 SEHNR and CDR2 FQNEAQ come from the germline V gene (reference sequence). Trimming removed 6 bases from V and 5 bases from J, with 17 bases in between. The CDR3 spells CASRFQGMEDEQYF. The CDR3 DNA reads as TGTGCCAGCAGGTTTCAGGGGATGGAGGACGAGCAGTACTTC.

The V call is TRBV7-8, the J call TRBJ2-7, with no clear D. Germline V gene lookup returns CDR1 SGHVS and CDR2 FQNEAQ. Trimming removed 5 bases at V and 6 bases at J, with 8 bases between. This CDR3 is 11 amino acids long. CDR3 sequence (DNA): TGTGCCAGCAGCCAGACGGGCGAGCAGTACTTC. It translates to CASSQTGEQYF.

The chain links TRBV7-9 to TRBJ2-7; D remains ambiguous. CDR1 and CDR2 (germline): SEHNR, FQNEAQ (reference sequence). CDR3 length equals 14 residues. Deletions cut 3 bases from V and 5 bases from J, with 14 bases between. This chain's CDR3 is CASSFLAESDEQYF. In DNA, the CDR3 is TGTGCCAGCAGCTTTCTGGCAGAAAGCGACGAGCAGTACTTC.

This clone occurred a few times. The chain combines TRBV3-1 (or the pseudogene TRBV3-2) with TRBJ2-1; D is unclear. The CDR3 contains 8 residues. CDR1 LGHDT and CDR2 YNNKEL come from the germline V gene (reference sequence). The DNA of the CDR3 is TGTGCTTCGGGTAGGCAGTTCTTC. Its protein product is CASGRQFF.

The chain is built from TRBV9 and TRBJ2-6, with D unclear. Trimming pared 4 bases from V and 0 bases from J, leaving 5 bases between. CDR3 size: 14 residues. Germline V gene data show CDR1 as SGDLS and CDR2 as YYNGEE. The CDR3 coding sequence is TGTGCCAGCAGCTTGAGCTCTGGGGCCAACGTCCTGACTTTC. It translates to CASSLSSGANVLTF.

V gene TRBV4-1 combines with J gene TRBJ2-7, with D possibly being TRBD2 (6 bases). The CDR3 length is 17 residues. V shed 4 bases and J shed 3 bases, with 22 bases lying between them. Looked up from germline, CDR1 is MGHRA and CDR2 is YSYEKL. CDR3 DNA: TGCGCCAGCAGCCTTCCTAAGGACCCGGGGAGGCTCTACGAGCAGTACTTC. Translated, it gives CASSLPKDPGRLYEQYF.

The rearrangement uses TRBV19 and TRBJ1-4; possible D gene TRBD1, 6 bases. The CDR3 is 18 amino acids. In germline, CDR1 is LNHDA, CDR2 SQIVND (reference sequence). The V and J ends lost 3 bases and 0 bases respectively, with 17 bases between them. CDR3 in amino acids: CASSILGQGRTTNEKLFF. In DNA, the CDR3 is TGTGCCAGTAGTATTCTGGGGCAGGGGCGCACAACTAATGAAAAACTGTTTTTT.

The V call is TRBV5-1, the J call TRBJ1-2, with D possibly matching TRBD1 (6 bases). The CDR3 spans 13 residues. The germline V gene encodes CDR1 SGHRS and CDR2 YFSETQ. V lost 1 base, J lost 6 bases, and 10 bases lay in between. This chain's CDR3 is CASSLTGMDGYTF. As DNA, the CDR3 is TGCGCCAGCAGCTTGACAGGGATGGATGGCTACACCTTC.

The chain recombines TRBV10-1 with TRBJ2-3; 8 positions agree with TRBD1. Germline-derived CDR1 and CDR2 are WNHNN and SYGVQD (reference sequence). V shed 2 bases, J shed 13 bases, and the junction held 8 bases outside the gene matches. The CDR3 totals 13 residues. The DNA for the CDR3 is TGCGCCAGCAGTGAGGCCTCTACAGGGGGAGAGTATTTT. It specifies CASSEASTGGEYF.

V gene TRBV11-2 combines with J gene TRBJ2-1, with 7 bases that match TRBD2. CDR3 length equals 12 residues. V was pared by 8 bases and J by 3 bases, with 1 base of the junction left unmatched. The germline gives CDR1 SGHAT, CDR2 FQNNGV. CDR3 nucleotides: TGTGCCAGCTCGGGGGGCTACAATGAGCAGTTCTTC. It codes for CASSGGYNEQFF.

V usage is TRBV24-1 and J usage is TRBJ1-2; perhaps TRBD1 as D (5 bases). The CDR3 runs 17 residues. Trimming took off 1 base at V and 6 bases at J, with 20 bases between the two ends. Germline V gene lookup returns CDR1 KGHDR and CDR2 SFDVKD. CDR3 in amino acids: CATSDFPFRVEWHGYTF. CDR3 nucleotide sequence: TGTGCCACCAGTGATTTCCCTTTCAGGGTGGAGTGGCATGGCTACACCTTC.